These 18 T cell receptor beta chains came from one sample sequenced in a study of blood T cell repertoires in COVID-19. Generated by immunoSEQ multiplex PCR, the TCRdb table keeps only in-frame clones and is missing some. The sample has about 220,000 clones, 84% seen once; the top ten hold 6.8%. Sequencing used PBMCs or T cells enriched from blood (not recorded which). Receptor source: a middle-aged woman who had recovered from COVID-19.

CDR3 nucleotides: TGTGCCAGTAGCGTCGACAGAGCTCAGCCCCAGCATTTT. Its protein is CASSVDRAQPQHF. The chain carries TRBV19 and TRBJ1-5, with D perhaps TRBD1 (5 bases). CDR1 is LNHDA, CDR2 SQIVND, per germline (reference sequence). V was pared by 6 bases and J by 6 bases, with 12 bases between. This CDR3 spans 13 amino acids.

The chain links TRBV5-4 to TRBJ1-2; maybe TRBD1 (6 bases). CDR3 size: 15 residues. Trimming cost V 3 bases and J 3 bases, with 15 bases left between them. The germline gives CDR1 SGHNT, CDR2 YYREEE (reference sequence). The CDR3 protein is CASSSARTDDYGYTF. The CDR3 DNA sequence: TGTGCCAGCAGCTCCGCCCGGACAGACGACTATGGCTACACCTTC. The full variable domain, its missing parts supplied by reference TRBV5-4 and TRBJ1-2, is ETGVTQSPTHLIKTRGQQVTLRCSSQSGHNTVSWYQQALGQGPQFIFQYYREEENGRGNFPPRFSGLQFPNYSSELNVNALELDDSALYLCASSSARTDDYGYTFGSGTRLTVV.

V is TRBV10-2 and J is TRBJ2-6; no definite D call. The V end was cut by 8 bases, the J end by 3 bases, with 11 bases between. From germline, CDR1 is WSHSY and CDR2 SAAADI. This CDR3 spans 14 amino acids. In DNA, the CDR3 is TGCGCCAGCTCCCCTGCAGGTGGGGCCAACGTCCTGACTTTC. This gives the protein CASSPAGGANVLTF.

This clone was counted many times. The genes are TRBV19 and TRBJ2-6; TRBD1 is a possible D gene (6 bases). The CDR3 sequence is 17 residues long. The ends were cut back, 6 bases at V and 1 base at J, with 16 bases in the middle. Germline CDR1 LNHDA, CDR2 SQIVND (reference sequence). CDR3 sequence reads: CASRMTGIPSGANVLTF. The CDR3 DNA is TGTGCCAGTAGAATGACAGGTATACCATCTGGGGCCAACGTCCTGACTTTC.

CDR3 residues: CAWTPLAATYEQYF. DNA of the CDR3: TGTGCCTGGACTCCTCTGGCGGCAACCTACGAGCAGTACTTC. V is TRBV30 and J is TRBJ2-7, with D uncertain. Germline CDR1 reads GTSNPN; CDR2 reads SVGIG (reference sequence). Between the trimmed V and J ends, which lost 4 bases and 2 bases, there was a span of 15 bases. The CDR3 has 14 amino acids.

V is TRBV13 and J is TRBJ2-1, with 11 bases identical to TRBD2. This CDR3 has 16 residues. V lost 1 base to trimming and J lost 2 bases; unmatched junction nucleotides: 1. Germline V lookup: CDR1 PRHDT, CDR2 FYEKMQ (reference sequence). In nucleotides, the CDR3 is TGTGCCAGCAGCTTAGTACTAGCGGGGGCCTACAATGAGCAGTTCTTC. This gives the protein CASSLVLAGAYNEQFF.

The chain employs TRBV15 and TRBJ2-5, with 12 nucleotides matching TRBD2. There are 15 residues in the CDR3. The germline V gene has CDR1 LNHNV and CDR2 YYDKDF (reference sequence). Trimming cost V 5 bases and J 4 bases; bases outside gene matches: 5. The CDR3 loop is CATSGGGLAGETQYF. The CDR3 bases are TGTGCCACCAGCGGGGGGGGACTAGCGGGAGAGACCCAGTACTTC.

The rearrangement uses TRBV27 and TRBJ1-2; possibly TRBD1 for D (6 bases). The V end lost 7 bases, the J end lost 2 bases, and 17 bases lay between the germline ends. The CDR3 is 15 residues long. Germline-derived CDR1 and CDR2 are MNHEY and SMNVEV (reference sequence). CDR3 nucleotide sequence: TGTGCCAGCACTTTGACCGGGACAAAGAACTATGGCTACACCTTC. Protein sequence: CASTLTGTKNYGYTF.

The rearrangement links TRBV18 to TRBJ2-1; 7 bases map to TRBD1. The V gene's germline CDR1 is KGHSH and CDR2 LQKENI. The CDR3 loop spans 15 amino acids. The V and J ends lost 6 bases and 1 base, in that order; junction bases with no gene match: 6. The DNA for the CDR3 is TGTGCCAGCTCCCGACTACAGGGGTCCTACAATGAGCAGTTCTTC. It encodes CASSRLQGSYNEQFF.

This clone has just one count. V usage is TRBV11-2 and J usage is TRBJ2-7; TRBD2 agrees at 7 bases. The junction had 13 bases not matched to a gene; V was cut back by 5 bases and J by 0 bases. There are 17 residues in the CDR3. Germline V gene sequence: CDR1 SGHAT, CDR2 FQNNGV. The CDR3 sequence is CASSATSSGLNSYEQYV. The CDR3 nucleotides read TGTGCCAGCAGCGCGACGTCTAGCGGCCTCAACTCCTACGAGCAGTACGTC.

Only one count was recorded for this clone. For the CDR3, the DNA is TGTGCCACCAGCAGATATAGGGAGGCGGGACAGGGAAGAAACACCATATATTTT. Translation: CATSRYREAGQGRNTIYF. This rearrangement joins TRBV15 to TRBJ1-3; 9 positions match TRBD1. The junction had 13 bases not matched to a gene; V was cut back by 2 bases and J by 5 bases. The CDR3 consists of 18 residues. Germline-derived CDR1 and CDR2 are LNHNV and YYDKDF (reference sequence).

This clone was seen only a few times. At the DNA level, this CDR3 is encoded by other sequences in the same sample as well. CDR3 DNA: TGTGCCAGCAGCTTATCGGCAGGGGCCGGGGCCAACGTCCTGACTTTC. It specifies CASSLSAGAGANVLTF. V usage is TRBV7-3 and J usage is TRBJ2-6, with D possibly being TRBD1 (6 bases). The germline gives CDR1 SGHTA, CDR2 FQGTGA. CDR3 size: 16 residues. The V end lost 2 bases, the J end lost 4 bases, and 12 bases lay between the germline ends.

The count of this clone is one. This chain uses TRBV18 with TRBJ2-3; 8 bases are a match to TRBD1. The trim removed 4 bases at V and 4 bases at J, leaving 7 bases unmatched. Germline CDR1 KGHSH, CDR2 LQKENI. CDR3 length: 15 residues. In DNA form, the CDR3 reads TGTGCCAGCTCACTCGGACAGGGAGGCCCAGATACGCAGTATTTT. Translating gives CASSLGQGGPDTQYF.

The V and J genes are TRBV7-9 and TRBJ1-3; D is uncertain. Trimming left V 2 bases short and J 0 bases short, with 8 bases between. CDR1 is SEHNR and CDR2 is FQNEAQ in the germline V gene (reference sequence). This CDR3 is 15 amino acids long. The CDR3 reads CASSLLGTSGNTIYF. CDR3 DNA sequence: TGTGCCAGCAGCTTACTGGGCACCTCTGGAAACACCATATATTTT.

The rearrangement joins TRBV7-2 to TRBJ1-2; tentatively, D is TRBD1 (6 bases). The CDR3 loop spans 15 amino acids. The V gene lost 1 base and the J gene lost 5 bases, with 14 bases spanning the gap. Looked up from germline, CDR1 is SGHTA and CDR2 is FQGNSA. The CDR3 nucleotides are TGTGCCAGCAGCTTAGTTCCGGGGGGACAATATGGCTACACCTTC. Translation: CASSLVPGGQYGYTF.

The chain employs TRBV5-1 and TRBJ1-2; D may be TRBD1 (6 bases). V was trimmed by 4 bases and J by 3 bases, leaving 13 bases between them. The CDR3 is 14 residues long. Germline loops: CDR1 SGHRS, CDR2 YFSETQ. The CDR3 loop is CASSKTGGDYGYTF. CDR3 nucleotide sequence: TGCGCCAGCAGCAAGACAGGAGGAGACTATGGCTACACCTTC.

The chain uses TRBV24-1 and TRBJ1-2; no firm D call. Trimming cost V 2 bases and J 1 base, with 7 bases left between them. From germline, CDR1 is KGHDR and CDR2 SFDVKD. The CDR3 loop spans 14 amino acids. CDR3 in amino acids: CATSDSPVNYGYTF. CDR3 DNA: TGTGCCACCAGTGATTCGCCGGTTAACTATGGCTACACCTTC.

V is TRBV6-6 and J is TRBJ1-1; D is ambiguous. Trimming stripped 7 bases from V and 3 bases from J, with 18 bases between. The germline gives CDR1 MNHNY, CDR2 SVGAGI (reference sequence). The CDR3 has 15 residues. The chain's CDR3 is CASKRAEDGDTEAFF. CDR3 DNA: TGTGCCAGCAAAAGGGCGGAGGATGGTGACACTGAAGCTTTCTTT.